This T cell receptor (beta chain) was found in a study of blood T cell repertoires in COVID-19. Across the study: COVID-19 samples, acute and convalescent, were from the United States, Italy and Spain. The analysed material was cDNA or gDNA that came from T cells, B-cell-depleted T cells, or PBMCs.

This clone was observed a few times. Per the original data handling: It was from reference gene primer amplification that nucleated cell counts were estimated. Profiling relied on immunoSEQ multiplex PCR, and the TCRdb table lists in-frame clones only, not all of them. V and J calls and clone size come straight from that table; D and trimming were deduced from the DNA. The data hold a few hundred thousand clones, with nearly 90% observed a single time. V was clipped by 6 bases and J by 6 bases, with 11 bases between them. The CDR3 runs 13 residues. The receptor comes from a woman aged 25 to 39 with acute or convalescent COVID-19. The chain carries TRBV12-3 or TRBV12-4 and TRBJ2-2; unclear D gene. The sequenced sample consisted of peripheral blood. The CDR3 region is CASSPDLPGELFF. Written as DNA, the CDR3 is TGTGCCAGCAGCCCAGATCTGCCCGGGGAGCTGTTTTTT.